The 8 T cell receptor beta chains given below trace back to one sample, sequenced in a study of CD8 T cells in Susac syndrome. The authors reverse transcribed roughly 0.5 to 1 ug RNA with random hexamers. TCRdb redid the calling of the immunoSEQ multiplex PCR reads with MiXCR, one entry per CDR3 protein. The sample carries 75,000 to 95,000 distinct CDR3 sequences, around 96% recorded once. Sample: CD8+ T cells from PBMCs. These receptors came from a human donor with Susac syndrome.

This chain links TRBV5-1 with TRBJ2-7, with 11 bases aligning to TRBD1. CDR1 is SGHRS and CDR2 is YFSETQ in the germline V gene. The ends lost 0 bases at V and 0 bases at J; junction bases unmatched: 8. The CDR3 contains 18 residues. CDR3 residues: CASSLGLGQGDLSYEQYF. The CDR3 coding sequence is TGCGCCAGCAGCTTGGGGCTGGGACAGGGGGACCTCTCCTACGAGCAGTACTTC.

This rearrangement joins TRBV20-1 to TRBJ2-3, with 10 bases identical to TRBD2. After removal of 5 bases from V and 3 bases from J, the junction contained 8 bases not matched to a gene. Per germline, CDR1 DFQATT and CDR2 SNEGSKA (reference sequence). The CDR3 runs 15 residues. The CDR3 nucleotides read TGCAGTGCTGACTCAGCGGGGGGGCCGACAGATACGCAGTATTTT. This codes for CSADSAGGPTDTQYF.

The chain joins TRBV6-2 or TRBV6-3 to TRBJ2-7; the D gene is possibly TRBD2 (5 bases). The V end lost 11 bases, the J end lost 3 bases, and 20 bases lay between the germline ends. Germline V gene sequence: CDR1 MNHEY, CDR2 SVGEGT. The CDR3 is 14 residues long. In DNA form, the CDR3 reads TGTGCCGGACGCGACGCCCGGGGTGACTACGAGCAGTACTTC. Its protein is CAGRDARGDYEQYF.

This clonotype was seen just once. The genes are TRBV6-2 or TRBV6-3 and TRBJ1-5; 8 nucleotides match TRBD1. In germline, CDR1 is MNHEY, CDR2 SVGEGT. CDR3 length equals 14 residues. The V and J ends lost 10 bases and 0 bases, in that order; junction bases with no gene match: 5. CDR3 in DNA: TGTGCCACAGGACAGGGCGTTAGCAATCAGCCCCAGCATTTT. Amino acid sequence: CATGQGVSNQPQHF.

V is TRBV6-2 or TRBV6-3 and J is TRBJ1-2; TRBD1 might be the D (6 bases). Germline V gene data show CDR1 as MNHEY and CDR2 as SVGEGT. V was clipped by 6 bases and J by 3 bases, with 8 bases between them. CDR3 length: 12 amino acids. CDR3 region: CASRGADYGYTF. For the CDR3, the DNA is TGTGCCAGCAGGGGGGCAGACTATGGCTACACCTTC.

The sample holds a few counts of this clonotype. The chain has TRBV5-4 and TRBJ2-7, with 9 bases identical to TRBD1. The CDR3 runs 14 residues. V lost 3 bases, J lost 4 bases, and 5 bases stayed unmatched. Germline values: CDR1 SGHNT, CDR2 YYREEE (reference sequence). The CDR3 nucleotides read TGTGCCAGCAGCTCCGGGACAGGGATTTACGAGCAGTACTTC. Translation: CASSSGTGIYEQYF.

The chain employs TRBV5-1 and TRBJ1-2; D perhaps matches TRBD1 (6 bases). Germline assignment: CDR1 SGHRS and CDR2 YFSETQ. The CDR3 extends over 13 amino acids. Trimming pared 0 bases from V and 7 bases from J, leaving 10 bases between. CDR3 sequence: CASSLDRASGYTF. CDR3 DNA sequence: TGCGCCAGCAGCTTGGACAGGGCCTCTGGCTACACCTTC. The full variable domain, rest sourced from reference TRBV5-1 and TRBJ1-2, is KAGVTQTPRYLIKTRGQQVTLSCSPISGHRSVSWYQQTPGQGLQFLFEYFSETQRNKGNFPGRFSGRQFSNSRSEMNVSTLELGDSALYLCASSLDRASGYTFGSGTRLTVV.

The chain combines TRBV5-6 with TRBJ2-5; 8 positions match TRBD1. The J segment lost 3 bases and the V segment lost 0 bases, leaving 1 base of the junction unmatched. Looked up from germline, CDR1 is SGHDT and CDR2 is YYEEEE. The CDR3 is 14 amino acids. Written as DNA, the CDR3 is TGTGCCAGCAGCTTGGCGACAGGGGAAGAGACCCAGTACTTC. This gives the protein CASSLATGEETQYF.